This TCR beta chain was captured by sequencing in a study of blood T cell repertoires in COVID-19 (dated by TCRdb to the early 2020s). For the study in its entirety: Samples covering the acute and convalescent phases of COVID-19 were provided by collaborators in the United States, Italy and Spain. The repertoires were released in a freely available public database meant as a resource for research on the immune response to SARS-CoV-2. Samples came from the ongoing ImmuneRACE study (first 160 participants) plus 1,254 subjects from 6 global collaborators. Where available, HLA class I and class II types were taken from metadata supplied by the sample provider and were not determined by assay-based typing. The material from the prospective study consisted of cDNA or gDNA derived from T cells, B-cell-depleted T cells, or PBMCs. The dataset comprised deeply sampled blood TCRbeta repertoires from subjects exposed to, actively infected with, or recovered from COVID-19. Nearly every sample came with metadata listing a de-identified subject ID, COVID-19 status, age in years and sex. Beyond this particular receptor, the publication reports: How much clinical and demographic metadata was included differed by source and by participant, and the metadata was provided uncurated.

At the junction V is shortened by 10 bases and J by 6 bases; bases outside the gene matches: 11. The CDR3 spans 16 residues, from the cysteine through the phenylalanine. Solely the CDR3 DNA is kept, with 48 bases framed from the first base. Looking up the germline V gene yields CDR1 SGHVS and CDR2 FQNEAQ. Each collaborating institution followed its own protocols to collect whole blood in K2EDTA tubes. For TCRbeta analysis, collaborator samples were shipped as frozen whole blood, as isolated PBMCs, or as DNA extracted from either sample type. In this sample, this clone turned up once. Its specific antigen is unknown. Qualities for individual bases were not recorded, and no much larger clone is one base off. TCRbeta CDR3 regions were amplified from genomic DNA using the immunoSEQ Assay, a bias-controlled multiplex PCR. As for how the authors treated the data: The number of nucleated cells in each sample was estimated from the amplification of reference gene primers within the assay. Sequence reads were collapsed and filtered to measure the absolute abundance of every unique TCRbeta CDR3 rearrangement. For each sample, productive Simpson clonality was calculated as the square root of Simpson's diversity index over productive rearrangements. TCRdb stores this immuneACCESS table with in-frame sequences only. Part of the clones is absent; in the studies checked, under half of the shortfall reflects unresolved V genes, and no reason is known for the rest. D and trimming were read from the DNA, whereas the V and J calls and clone size are those reported in that table. Within this sample are some 40,000 clones, with approximately 80% of them counted one time only. Over 12% of the sample rests with the top ten.

The receptor was derived from a human donor in a cohort sampled during active COVID-19. The chain was built from TRBV7-8 and TRBJ2-5, with 16 junctional bases fitting TRBD2. The sample taken for sequencing was peripheral blood. In nucleotides, the sequence is TGTGCCACCTCCGGGACTAGCGGGAGGGCCGGTAAGACCCAGTACTTC. It translates as CATSGTSGRAGKTQYF.